The clone carrying this TCR beta chain was counted ten times or more. Time point: newly diagnosed GD, antithyroid drugs for less than 3 months. Isolated PBMC RNA provided the starting material for the TCR library. This sample was taken from a study of regulatory T cells in long-lasting Graves disease. Trimming took 6 bases from V and 10 from J; bases not matched to a gene: 7. Germline V lookup: CDR1 SGHNT, CDR2 YENEEA. This CDR3 is built from 13 residues. Arm-PCR of CDR3 regions and iRepertoire HTBI primers were the basis on which TCR beta libraries were built. TCRdb redid the calling of the multiplex PCR reads with MiXCR, one entry per CDR3 protein. The table includes about 220,000 distinct CDR3 sequences, around 19% detected once. These data were also reused for a study on T cells in Graves' hyperthyroidism and ophthalmopathy. Per that study: Most thyroid-expanded clonotypes above 0.001 were also found in blood.

Sequencing was performed on peripheral blood mononuclear cells (PBMCs), taken at new diagnosis, from a patient treated with antithyroid drugs. The chain carries TRBV11-3 and TRBJ1-4, with 8 bases identical to TRBD1. The origin of this receptor is a woman in her twenties or thirties with Graves disease. CDR3 region: CASRGQGTGKLFF. DNA of the CDR3: TGTGCCAGCAGAGGACAGGGTACCGGAAAACTGTTTTTT. Variable domain in full (rest from reference TRBV11-3 and TRBJ1-4): EAGVVQSPRYKIIEKKQPVAFWCNPISGHNTLYWYLQNLGQGPELLIRYENEEAVDDSQLPKDRFSAERLKGVDSTLKIQPAELGDSAVYLCASRGQGTGKLFFGSGTQLSVL.